This is a list of T cell receptor beta chains from one sample in a study of blood T cells in healthy people across ages. Using its own MiXCR run on the 5' RACE reads, TCRdb lists one record per CDR3 protein. This sample carries over a million distinct CDR3 sequences, 45% of them seen once, and the ten largest clones take under 20%. The sequenced material came from blood. These receptors came from an older woman in good health. Each CDR3 is given with its conserved first and last residue. D genes are given only for firm matches. Rows give clone size only sometimes, using once, few, many, or a class for an expanded clone.

clone_size	v_call	j_call	d_call	cdr3_aa	cdr3_nt
.	TRBV27	TRBJ1-1	.	CASRVNTEAFF	TGTGCCAGCAGGGTGAACACTGAAGCTTTCTTT
once	TRBV12-3/TRBV12-4	TRBJ2-7	.	CASSQPCVTYSYEQYF	TGTGCCAGCAGTCAACCTTGTGTGACCTACTCCTACGAGCAGTACTTC
few	TRBV20-1	TRBJ2-3	TRBD2	CSARGPREVDTQYF	TGCAGTGCTAGAGGACCCCGGGAGGTAGATACGCAGTATTTT
.	TRBV7-6	TRBJ2-7	TRBD2	CASSLKSGAYEQYF	TGTGCCAGCAGCCTCAAAAGCGGGGCCTACGAGCAGTACTTC
.	TRBV5-6	TRBJ2-1	.	CASSLVEREQFF	TGTGCCAGCAGCTTGGTAGAACGAGAGCAGTTCTTC
once	TRBV28	TRBJ2-7	.	CASRPDGYSFYEQYF	TGTGCCAGCAGGCCGGACGGCTACTCTTTCTACGAGCAGTACTTC
many	TRBV4-2	TRBJ2-3	TRBD2	CASSQVSGEAADTQYF	TGTGCCAGCAGCCAAGTCAGCGGGGAGGCTGCAGATACGCAGTATTTT
many	TRBV5-6	TRBJ2-7	.	CASSFLPHEGYEQYF	TGTGCCAGCAGCTTCCTCCCCCACGAAGGCTACGAGCAGTACTTC
.	TRBV28	TRBJ2-3	TRBD2	CASRPYGRGATSTDTQYF	TGTGCCAGCAGGCCCTACGGGAGGGGAGCGACGAGCACAGATACGCAGTATTTT
.	TRBV7-8	TRBJ2-3	.	CASSLLRDSPRTDTQYF	TGTGCCAGCAGCTTGCTACGGGACTCACCTCGCACAGATACGCAGTATTTT
.	TRBV7-2	TRBJ2-7	.	CASSPYRGLEQYF	TGTGCCAGCAGCCCGTACCGGGGGCTCGAGCAGTACTTC
.	TRBV19	TRBJ1-1	TRBD1	CASSMDRWNTEAFF	TGTGCCAGTAGTATGGACAGGTGGAACACTGAAGCTTTCTTT
few	TRBV20-1	TRBJ2-1	TRBD2	CSARGTSGHNEQFF	TGCAGTGCTAGGGGGACTAGCGGGCACAATGAGCAGTTCTTC
.	TRBV14	TRBJ2-1	.	CASSPRTQRGFYNEQFF	TGTGCCAGCAGCCCTAGGACGCAAAGGGGGTTTTACAATGAGCAGTTCTTC
once	TRBV5-4	TRBJ2-5	.	CASSFNGDQETQYF	TGTGCCAGCAGCTTTAACGGGGACCAAGAGACCCAGTACTTC
.	TRBV27	TRBJ2-3	.	CASSLRAGGQLADTQYF	TGTGCCAGCAGTTTGAGGGCCGGTGGCCAGTTAGCAGATACGCAGTATTTT
.	TRBV12-3/TRBV12-4	TRBJ1-2	TRBD1	CASRPRQGSYGYTF	TGTGCCAGCAGGCCTCGACAGGGGTCCTATGGCTACACCTTC
.	TRBV6-1	TRBJ2-7	.	CASSERGLTYEQYF	TGTGCCAGCAGTGAAAGGGGTTTAACCTACGAGCAGTACTTC